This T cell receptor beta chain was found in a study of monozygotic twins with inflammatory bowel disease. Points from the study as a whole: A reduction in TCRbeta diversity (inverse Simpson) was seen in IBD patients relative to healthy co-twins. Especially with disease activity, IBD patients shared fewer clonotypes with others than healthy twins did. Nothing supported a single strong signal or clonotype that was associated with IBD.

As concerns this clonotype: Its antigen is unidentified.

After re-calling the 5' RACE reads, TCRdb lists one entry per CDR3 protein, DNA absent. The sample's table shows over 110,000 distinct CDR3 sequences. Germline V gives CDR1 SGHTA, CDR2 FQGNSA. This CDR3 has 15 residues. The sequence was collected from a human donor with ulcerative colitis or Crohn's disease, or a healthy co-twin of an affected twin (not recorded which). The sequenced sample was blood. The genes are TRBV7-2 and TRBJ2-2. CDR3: CASSLTLLNTGELFF.